A selection of T cell receptor beta chains follows, all from one sample in a study of blood T cell repertoires in COVID-19. The method was immunoSEQ multiplex PCR; TCRdb's version includes in-frame clones alone and lacks a portion of them. Of about 140,000 clones in the sample, 70% to 90% are singletons; the top ten hold approximately 1.4%. What was sequenced was peripheral blood. All receptors derive from a woman aged 60-75 years with acute or convalescent COVID-19. Each CDR3 is given without its conserved first and last residue. Each record gives: V gene, J gene, D gene, CDR3 protein. D genes are given only for firm matches.

v_gene: TRBV5-1; j_gene: TRBJ1-1; d_gene: TRBD1; CDR3aa: ASSPGQGGTEAF
v_gene: TRBV7-2; j_gene: TRBJ1-2; d_gene: TRBD1; CDR3aa: ASSLWGQGNRYT
v_gene: TRBV5-5; j_gene: TRBJ1-5; d_gene: .; CDR3aa: ASSPEGSYYQPQH
v_gene: TRBV5-4; j_gene: TRBJ1-4; d_gene: .; CDR3aa: ASSVQQGVNEKLF
v_gene: TRBV7-6; j_gene: TRBJ1-4; d_gene: .; CDR3aa: ASSPGFGEIEKLF
v_gene: TRBV25-1; j_gene: TRBJ1-2; d_gene: .; CDR3aa: ASSEYQGYGYT
v_gene: TRBV7-3; j_gene: TRBJ2-2; d_gene: TRBD1; CDR3aa: ASSSSSGGTGELF
v_gene: TRBV6-1; j_gene: TRBJ1-5; d_gene: .; CDR3aa: ASSDSGSPQPQH
v_gene: TRBV10-3; j_gene: TRBJ2-7; d_gene: .; CDR3aa: AISPGQGLYEQY
v_gene: TRBV28; j_gene: TRBJ1-6; d_gene: .; CDR3aa: ASSSSGENSPLH
v_gene: TRBV27; j_gene: TRBJ2-5; d_gene: .; CDR3aa: ASSLSPAVKQTQY
v_gene: TRBV30; j_gene: TRBJ1-2; d_gene: .; CDR3aa: AWAPWEGLSSYT
v_gene: TRBV9; j_gene: TRBJ2-1; d_gene: TRBD2; CDR3aa: ASSSGTSGPEQF
v_gene: TRBV28; j_gene: TRBJ1-5; d_gene: .; CDR3aa: ASSFSDRGPQH
v_gene: TRBV7-2; j_gene: TRBJ2-7; d_gene: .; CDR3aa: ASSLVGGASGYEQY
v_gene: TRBV14; j_gene: TRBJ1-2; d_gene: .; CDR3aa: ASAARDYGYT
v_gene: TRBV19; j_gene: TRBJ2-3; d_gene: TRBD1; CDR3aa: ASSPGQSTDTQY
v_gene: TRBV9; j_gene: TRBJ2-3; d_gene: .; CDR3aa: ASSPETRTDTQY
v_gene: TRBV28; j_gene: TRBJ2-7; d_gene: .; CDR3aa: ATHLGTGTHEQY
v_gene: TRBV3-1/TRBV3-2; j_gene: TRBJ1-2; d_gene: .; CDR3aa: ASSQRGNHGYT
v_gene: TRBV28; j_gene: TRBJ2-7; d_gene: TRBD1; CDR3aa: ASSFGQGGGMGQY
v_gene: TRBV27; j_gene: TRBJ1-1; d_gene: TRBD1; CDR3aa: ASSPRTGTPNTEAF